This T cell receptor (beta chain) was found in a study of CD8+CD57+ T cells in acquired aplastic anemia. The study profiled TCR beta VDJ and CDR3 using genomic DNA as template. TCRdb redid the calling of the reads with MiXCR, one entry per CDR3 protein. Here the sample spans some 410,000 distinct CDR3 sequences, about 70% being singletons. Trimming removed 5 bases from V and 8 bases from J, with 21 bases in between. This CDR3 region has 15 residues. The germline CDR1 and CDR2 sequences are MNHEY and SVGAGI. The rearrangement uses TRBV6-5 and TRBJ1-2; D is unresolved. The specimen sequenced was sorted CD4+, CD8+, or CD8+CD57+ T cells (not recorded which) from PBMCs. The TCR originated in a human donor in good health, serving as a control. CDR3 in DNA: TGTGCCAGCAGTCCTACTCGAGGTAGCGCCGGGGGCTACACCTTC. Translated: CASSPTRGSAGGYTF.